The 19 T cell receptor beta chains presented below share a single source sample, sequenced in a study of regulatory T cells in long-lasting Graves disease. With iRepertoire HTBI primers and Arm-PCR of CDR3 regions, TCR beta libraries were built. TCRdb re-derived calls from the multiplex PCR reads in MiXCR, one entry per CDR3 protein. The sample consists of some 440,000 distinct CDR3 sequences, less than 25% of them appearing once. The time point was: persistent/refractory GD, antithyroid drugs over 5 years with positive TRAb. Extracted PBMC RNA gave rise to the TCR library. Here the sequenced sample was peripheral blood mononuclear cells (PBMCs), taken when the disease was refractory, from a patient treated with antithyroid drugs. These receptors all stem from a female donor with Graves disease.

This clonotype was seen at least ten times. V usage is TRBV28 and J usage is TRBJ2-3, with TRBD1 as a possible D gene (6 bases). Germline CDR1 MDHEN, CDR2 SYDVKM. The CDR3 covers 14 residues. The V end was cut by 2 bases, the J end by 0 bases, with 6 bases between. The DNA for the CDR3 is TGTGCCAGCAGTTTAACAGGGAGCACAGATACGCAGTATTTT. This translates into CASSLTGSTDTQYF.

This clonotype was seen many times. CDR3 sequence reads: CSVVDSYEQYF. CDR3 nucleotide sequence: TGCAGCGTTGTCGACAGCTACGAGCAGTACTTC. J is TRBJ2-7 and V is TRBV29-1; tentatively, D is TRBD1 (5 bases). CDR1 SQVTM and CDR2 ANQGSEA come from the germline V gene. V lost 4 bases, J lost 3 bases, and 7 bases lay in between. This CDR3 has 11 residues.

The CDR3 region has the DNA TGCGCCAGCAGCCAATGGAGGGAGGGCTATGGCTACACCTTC. The encoded protein is CASSQWREGYGYTF. The chain links TRBV5-1 to TRBJ1-2; no clear D gene. Trimming left V 4 bases short and J 4 bases short, with 14 bases between. The CDR3 sequence is 14 residues long. Per germline, CDR1 SGHRS and CDR2 YFSETQ.

The chain couples TRBV27 to TRBJ2-7; 9 bases are shared with TRBD1. The ends lost 3 bases at V and 6 bases at J; junction bases unmatched: 3. The CDR3 covers 13 residues. Germline assignment: CDR1 MNHEY and CDR2 SMNVEV (reference sequence). CDR3 DNA: TGTGCCAGCAGTTTCGGGACAGGGTCCGAGCAGTACTTC. It specifies CASSFGTGSEQYF.

V is TRBV28 and J is TRBJ1-5; the D gene is possibly TRBD1 (6 bases). V lost 5 bases and J lost 0, with 11 bases in between. This CDR3 contains 15 residues. In germline, CDR1 is MDHEN, CDR2 SYDVKM. CDR3 residues: CASSPNRASNQPQHF. The CDR3 bases are TGTGCCAGCAGTCCCAACAGGGCTAGCAATCAGCCCCAGCATTTT.

Comment on this clonotype: A much larger clonotype is one base distant, so this may be a read error. V gene TRBV7-2 combines with J gene TRBJ1-5; no clear D gene. The length of the CDR3 is 14 residues. Germline lookup yields CDR1 SGHTA and CDR2 FQGNSA. V lost 5 bases, J lost 3 bases, and 11 bases lay in between. CDR3 loop: CASSHTWPNQPQHF. The CDR3 region has the DNA TGTGCCAGCAGCCACACATGGCCCAATCAGCCCCAGCATTTT.

This clonotype showed up many times. The rearrangement links TRBV2 to TRBJ2-2; 9 nucleotides agree with TRBD1. J gave up 0 bases and V 6 bases, and 2 bases lay outside the gene matches. Germline assignment: CDR1 SNHLY and CDR2 FYNNEI. This CDR3 is built from 15 residues. CDR3 residues: CASSRDRANTGELFF. The CDR3 bases are TGTGCCAGCAGCCGGGACAGGGCGAACACCGGGGAGCTGTTTTTT.

The V gene is TRBV7-9, the J gene TRBJ2-1; D possibly matches TRBD1 or TRBD2 (5 bases each). The CDR3 is 14 amino acids. CDR1 and CDR2 (germline): SEHNR, FQNEAQ (reference sequence). V was clipped by 11 bases and J by 3 bases, with 17 bases between them. CDR3 loop: CALQTGPLYNEQFF. CDR3 DNA: TGTGCCTTACAAACGGGACCACTCTACAATGAGCAGTTCTTC.

This clonotype was observed a few times. The chain employs TRBV29-1 and TRBJ2-7, with D maybe TRBD2 (6 bases). With 1 base removed from V and 2 bases from J, the gap between germline ends came to 15 bases. This CDR3 spans 15 amino acids. CDR1 is SQVTM, CDR2 ANQGSEA, per germline. The CDR3 spells CSVEVRREKAYEQYF. CDR3 coding DNA: TGCAGCGTTGAAGTAAGGAGGGAAAAGGCCTACGAGCAGTACTTC.

This clonotype was picked up many times. This rearrangement joins TRBV12-3 or TRBV12-4 to TRBJ2-2; tentatively, D is TRBD2 (6 bases). The germline V and J ends were trimmed by 2 bases and 1 base, with 11 bases remaining between them. The length of the CDR3 is 16 residues. The chain's CDR3 is CASSLSGRRNTGELFF. CDR3 bases: TGTGCCAGCAGTTTATCAGGGAGGCGGAACACCGGGGAGCTGTTTTTT.

This clonotype was recorded a few times. This chain joins TRBV6-1 and TRBJ2-7; 7 nucleotides match TRBD1. J lost 2 bases, V lost 9 bases, and 13 bases had no gene match. Germline V gives CDR1 MNHNS, CDR2 SASEGT. CDR3 size: 15 residues. CDR3 protein: CASLFRDRRTYEQYF. The CDR3 nucleotides are TGTGCCAGTCTTTTTAGGGACAGACGAACCTACGAGCAGTACTTC.

This clonotype showed up many times. CDR3 DNA sequence: TGTGCCAGCAGTTGGAACGGAAACACTGAAGCTTTCTTT. Protein: CASSWNGNTEAFF. J is TRBJ1-1 and V is TRBV27, with D hard to call. Germline-derived CDR1 and CDR2 are MNHEY and SMNVEV (reference sequence). The CDR3 loop spans 13 amino acids. The V end lost 4 bases, the J end lost 2 bases, and 8 bases lay between the germline ends.

This clonotype was observed many times. The chain employs TRBV7-3 and TRBJ2-2, with 12 bases lining up with TRBD1. The germline CDR1 and CDR2 sequences are SGHTA and FQGTGA. V shed 5 bases and J 0 bases; nucleotides not matched to a gene: 19. This CDR3 region has 22 residues. The CDR3 spells CASSPYKGLGQGAKSNTGELFF. The CDR3 coding sequence is TGTGCCAGCAGCCCCTATAAAGGATTGGGACAGGGGGCAAAATCGAACACCGGGGAGCTGTTTTTT.

This clonotype was detected ten times or more. This rearrangement joins TRBV28 to TRBJ2-7; 10 bases align to TRBD2. The CDR3 has 14 amino acids. J gave up 5 bases and V 6 bases, and 7 bases lay outside the gene matches. Germline CDR1 MDHEN, CDR2 SYDVKM. CDR3 coding DNA: TGTGCCAGCAGCTCAGCGGGAGGGTGGAACGAGCAGTACTTC. This translates into CASSSAGGWNEQYF.

The gene calls are TRBV6-1 and TRBJ2-7, with 8 bases that match TRBD2. V lost 1 base and J lost 3; bases outside the gene matches: 2. The CDR3 sequence is 14 residues long. Germline-derived CDR1 and CDR2 are MNHNS and SASEGT. CDR3 coding DNA: TGTGCCAGCAGTGAAGACGGGAGGGGCTACGAGCAGTACTTC. This encodes CASSEDGRGYEQYF.

The chain links TRBV25-1 to TRBJ1-1; D gene unclear. Trimming cost V 6 bases and J 2 bases, with 13 bases left between them. The CDR3 consists of 14 residues. Germline V gene lookup returns CDR1 MGHDK and CDR2 SYGVNS. CDR3 sequence (DNA): TGTGCCAGCAGCGGTCTCGACGGTAACACTGAAGCTTTCTTT. This encodes CASSGLDGNTEAFF.

This clonotype came up a few times. V and J are TRBV4-1 and TRBJ2-2; D gene uncertain. Germline-derived CDR1 and CDR2 are MGHRA and YSYEKL. The CDR3 is made up of 17 amino acids. With 1 base removed from V and 0 bases from J, the gap between germline ends came to 12 bases. In DNA form, the CDR3 reads TGCGCCAGCAGCCAAGTTGTGACGGACGCGAACACCGGGGAGCTGTTTTTT. This translates into CASSQVVTDANTGELFF.

This clonotype was picked up many times. V is TRBV6-2 or TRBV6-3 and J is TRBJ2-2, with D maybe TRBD1 (6 bases). This CDR3 is 15 amino acids long. CDR1 is MNHEY, CDR2 SVGEGT, per germline. With 7 bases removed from V and 1 base from J, the gap between germline ends came to 13 bases. CDR3 region: CASTTGPLNTGELFF. In DNA form, the CDR3 reads TGTGCCAGCACCACAGGGCCACTGAACACCGGGGAGCTGTTTTTT.

This rearrangement joins TRBV5-1 to TRBJ2-5; TRBD2 agrees at 8 bases. J was trimmed by 5 bases and V by 2 bases; bases with no gene match: 5. Germline V gene data show CDR1 as SGHRS and CDR2 as YFSETQ. CDR3 length equals 14 residues. CDR3 region: CASSLRLARETQYF. CDR3 coding DNA: TGCGCCAGCAGCTTAAGACTAGCGCGGGAGACCCAGTACTTC.